The next 10 T cell receptor beta chains were all read from a single sample in a study of cytomegalovirus exposure and HLA in healthy donors. Use of 60 Vbeta and 13 Jbeta primers characterized the PCR. The table came from immunoSEQ multiplex PCR; TCRdb's copy has only in-frame clones and leaves some out. Among about 280,000 clones, about 90% were seen once, and the ten largest hold about 2%. Sequencing was performed on PBMCs. All receptors derive from a woman in her late teens or twenties in good health and CMV-seronegative.

J is TRBJ1-1 and V is TRBV19; 7 bases line up with TRBD1. J gave up 3 bases and V 5 bases, and 9 bases lay outside the gene matches. The CDR3 is made up of 15 amino acids. Germline-derived CDR1 and CDR2 are LNHDA and SQIVND (reference sequence). The CDR3 region has the DNA TGTGCCAGTAGTTACCTAGACAGGGACGACACTGAAGCTTTCTTT. This encodes CASSYLDRDDTEAFF.

On this clone: The sample has other DNA sequences that encode this CDR3 too. The chain couples TRBV2 to TRBJ2-1; the match to TRBD2 covers 15 bases. The CDR3 spans 15 residues. The trim removed 5 bases at V and 9 bases at J, leaving 5 bases unmatched. Germline V gene data show CDR1 as SNHLY and CDR2 as FYNNEI. The CDR3 DNA is TGTGCCAGCAGTAGGACTAGCGGGGGGGCCGGTGAGCAGTTCTTC. Translated, it gives CASSRTSGGAGEQFF.

This rearrangement joins TRBV27 to TRBJ1-2; D unclear. Trimming shortened V by 6 bases and J by 6 bases, and 17 bases separated the two germline ends. Germline values: CDR1 MNHEY, CDR2 SMNVEV (reference sequence). The CDR3 covers 14 residues. Written as DNA, the CDR3 is TGTGCCAGCAGAAAAAGCTATATTACGGATGGCTACACCTTC. As protein: CASRKSYITDGYTF.

About this clone itself: In the same sample, other DNA sequences code for this CDR3. The chain combines TRBV5-1 with TRBJ2-7, with no clear D. There are 11 residues in the CDR3. Germline V lookup: CDR1 SGHRS, CDR2 YFSETQ. The V and J ends lost 3 bases and 1 base respectively, with 2 bases between them. The CDR3: CASSSSYEQYF. CDR3 nucleotide sequence: TGCGCCAGCAGCTCTTCCTACGAGCAGTACTTC. Full variable domain (rest looked up from reference TRBV5-1 and TRBJ2-7): KAGVTQTPRYLIKTRGQQVTLSCSPISGHRSVSWYQQTPGQGLQFLFEYFSETQRNKGNFPGRFSGRQFSNSRSEMNVSTLELGDSALYLCASSSSYEQYFGPGTRLTVT.

The gene calls are TRBV27 and TRBJ2-5; 14 nucleotides match TRBD2. Germline V gene sequence: CDR1 MNHEY, CDR2 SMNVEV (reference sequence). This CDR3 region has 17 residues. V shed 4 bases and J 7 bases; nucleotides not matched to a gene: 11. The CDR3 sequence: CASSSPGLAGGYGTQYF. For the CDR3, the DNA is TGTGCCAGCAGTTCACCCGGACTAGCGGGGGGTTATGGGACCCAGTACTTC.

The gene calls are TRBV5-1 and TRBJ2-2; the match to TRBD1 covers 12 bases. This CDR3 is built from 17 residues. V lost 0 bases, J lost 4 bases, and 4 bases stayed unmatched. Germline V gene sequence: CDR1 SGHRS, CDR2 YFSETQ. Written as DNA, the CDR3 is TGCGCCAGCAGCTTGGGGGACAGGGGGCTTGGCACCGGGGAGCTGTTTTTT. It encodes CASSLGDRGLGTGELFF.

The genes are TRBV7-6 and TRBJ1-5, with no clear D. CDR1 SGHVS and CDR2 FNYEAQ come from the germline V gene. Trimming stripped 1 base from V and 5 bases from J, with 9 bases between. The CDR3 covers 14 residues. CDR3 loop: CASSLDGRDQPQHF. The CDR3 DNA reads as TGTGCCAGCAGCTTAGATGGGAGGGATCAGCCCCAGCATTTT. The full variable domain, completed using reference TRBV7-6 and TRBJ1-5, is GAGVSQSPRYKVTKRGQDVALRCDPISGHVSLYWYRQALGQGPEFLTYFNYEAQQDKSGLPNDRFSAERPEGSISTLTIQRTEQRDSAMYRCASSLDGRDQPQHFGDGTRLSIL.

This chain links TRBV7-3 with TRBJ1-1; tentative D call: TRBD1 (5 bases). The V gene's germline CDR1 is SGHTA and CDR2 FQGTGA. The CDR3 extends over 13 amino acids. V was trimmed by 2 bases and J by 5 bases, leaving 9 bases between them. The CDR3 DNA reads TGTGCCAGCAGCTTAGGGGCAGCAACTGAAGCTTTCTTT. Its translation: CASSLGAATEAFF.

The sample holds one count of this clone. J is TRBJ2-5 and V is TRBV6-5; tentatively, D is TRBD1 (5 bases). V lost 8 bases, J lost 10 bases, and 14 bases lay in between. The germline gives CDR1 MNHEY, CDR2 SVGAGI. This CDR3 is built from 11 residues. The CDR3 DNA reads as TGTGCCAGCTTCCAAGGACAAAACCAGTACTTC. Residues: CASFQGQNQYF.

This chain uses TRBV12-5 with TRBJ2-5; 7 bases fit TRBD1. CDR1 is LGHNT and CDR2 is FRNRAP in the germline V gene. This CDR3 has 14 amino acids. Trimming cost V 3 bases and J 2 bases; bases outside gene matches: 3. In DNA, the CDR3 is TGTGCTAGTGGTTTTGGGACAGTTCAAGAGACCCAGTACTTC. The encoded protein is CASGFGTVQETQYF.